This T cell receptor beta chain is from a study of blood T cell repertoires in COVID-19. Study-wide background: PBMCs, B-cell-depleted T cells, or T cells were the source of the cDNA or gDNA that made up the material.

In the authors' workflow: The authors estimated nucleated cell counts from reference gene primer amplification. TCRdb keeps only in-frame clones here, not all; method: immunoSEQ multiplex PCR. Clonal size and the V and J genes are those of that table, whereas D and trimming came from the DNA. Here the sample spans about 220,000 clones, approximately 92% being singletons. Participant reports of clinical history set cohort assignment. Unmatched junction bases numbered 9, after V lost 7 bases and J lost 1 base. Germline CDR1 and CDR2: SQVTM and ANQGSEA. The length of the CDR3 is 14 residues. The clonotype comes from a young woman in a cohort exposed to, infected with or recovered from COVID-19 (not recorded which). The genes are TRBV29-1 and TRBJ1-2; TRBD1 aligns across 7 bases. Sequenced sample: PBMCs or T cells enriched from blood (not recorded which). CDR3 nucleotide sequence: TGCAGCGCTACGGAACAGGGGAGTAACTATGGCTACACCTTC. This codes for CSATEQGSNYGYTF.